Listed here are 21 T cell receptor beta chains from one sample, sequenced in a study of cytomegalovirus exposure and HLA in healthy donors. 60 Vbeta and 13 Jbeta primers were used in PCR. Sequencing used immunoSEQ multiplex PCR; TCRdb keeps in-frame clones, though not all of them. Here the sample spans roughly 77,000 clones, roughly 78% being singletons. The sample comprised PBMCs. The source is a woman between 40 and 50 years old in good health and CMV-seropositive.

In regard to this clone: One junction end disagrees with the germline gene, perhaps due to a read error. This chain uses TRBV7-9 with TRBJ2-3; 12 bases agree with TRBD2. The CDR3 has 14 amino acids. Germline CDR1 reads SEHNR; CDR2 reads FQNEAQ (reference sequence). CDR3 bases: TGTGCCAGCAGCCTAGCGGGGGGGACAGATACGCAGTATTTT. As protein: CASSLAGGTDTQYF.

This clone turned up a few times. The chain is built from TRBV9 and TRBJ2-2, with 8 bases aligning to TRBD2. V shed 4 bases and J 2 bases; nucleotides not matched to a gene: 7. This CDR3 is built from 16 residues. Germline CDR1 reads SGDLS; CDR2 reads YYNGEE. DNA for the CDR3: TGTGCCAGCAGCCCCGGGGGGGCACAAAACACCGGGGAGCTGTTTTTT. It specifies CASSPGGAQNTGELFF.

The chain has TRBV7-8 and TRBJ2-1; a possible D gene is TRBD1 (5 bases). CDR1 SGHVS and CDR2 FQNEAQ come from the germline V gene. V gave up 0 bases and J gave up 3 bases, with 9 bases separating them. There are 15 residues in the CDR3. The CDR3 spells CASSLAGQIYNEQFF. The CDR3 region has the DNA TGTGCCAGCAGCTTAGCCGGACAAATCTACAATGAGCAGTTCTTC.

The table lists this clone with a few counts. V usage is TRBV6-1 and J usage is TRBJ1-2; tentative D call: TRBD1 (5 bases). Gene TRBJ2-1 matches the end of the DNA better, so the J call may be wrong. The germline gives CDR1 MNHNS, CDR2 SASEGT. The CDR3 has 12 amino acids. CDR3 coding DNA: TGTGCCAGCAGTGAAGGGATAGGGGAACAGTTCTTC. This encodes CASSEGIGEQFF.

The V gene is TRBV11-3, the J gene TRBJ2-3; D ambiguous. Trimming removed 8 bases from V and 0 bases from J, with 12 bases in between. CDR3 length: 14 residues. From germline, CDR1 is SGHNT and CDR2 YENEEA. The CDR3 DNA reads as TGTGCCAGCGCCCGAGGTCCAAGCACAGATACGCAGTATTTT. This gives the protein CASARGPSTDTQYF. Complete variable domain (other parts from reference TRBV11-3 and TRBJ2-3): EAGVVQSPRYKIIEKKQPVAFWCNPISGHNTLYWYLQNLGQGPELLIRYENEEAVDDSQLPKDRFSAERLKGVDSTLKIQPAELGDSAVYLCASARGPSTDTQYFGPGTRLTVL.

This clone was seen more than once but under ten times. In the same sample, other DNA sequences code for this CDR3. The chain is built from TRBV6-5 and TRBJ1-1; D gene ambiguous. V was shortened by 6 bases and J by 1 base, with 6 bases between the two germline ends. Germline loops: CDR1 MNHEY, CDR2 SVGAGI. This CDR3 is 12 amino acids long. The chain's CDR3 is CASSRGNTEAFF. DNA of the CDR3: TGTGCCAGCAGCCGGGGGAACACTGAAGCTTTCTTT.

V and J are TRBV7-2 and TRBJ2-3; D unclear. The CDR3 runs to 14 residues. V lost 2 bases, J lost 0 bases, and 6 bases lay in between. CDR1 is SGHTA and CDR2 is FQGNSA in the germline V gene. The CDR3 DNA reads TGTGCCAGCAGCTTACCAACTAGCACAGATACGCAGTATTTT. Its protein is CASSLPTSTDTQYF.

This chain joins TRBV5-6 and TRBJ1-2; TRBD1 might be the D (5 bases). The germline gives CDR1 SGHDT, CDR2 YYEEEE. This CDR3 contains 15 residues. V lost 7 bases and J 3 bases, leaving 19 bases between the germline ends. CDR3 nucleotides: TGTGCCAGCTGGATAATTGCGGGGCGTGACTATGGCTACACCTTC. Its translation is CASWIIAGRDYGYTF.

The rearrangement joins TRBV5-8 to TRBJ1-5; TRBD1 aligns across 8 bases. The V gene end was trimmed by 5 bases and the J gene end by 7 bases; junction bases not matched to a gene: 8. The V gene's germline CDR1 is SGHTS and CDR2 YDEGEE. CDR3 length: 14 residues. For the CDR3, the DNA is TGTGCCAGCAGTCGACGACAGGGGTTGCAGCCCCAGCATTTT. It yields the protein CASSRRQGLQPQHF.

The rearrangement uses TRBV10-1 and TRBJ2-7; a weak D match, TRBD2 (6 bases). Germline CDR1 is WNHNN and CDR2 is SYGVQD (reference sequence). The CDR3 length is 13 residues. Trimming took off 7 bases at V and 2 bases at J, with 12 bases between the two ends. The CDR3 region has the DNA TGCGCCAGCACGGGAGAGGGTACCTACGAGCAGTACTTC. Its translation: CASTGEGTYEQYF.

The chain uses TRBV2 and TRBJ2-2, with no clear D. In germline, CDR1 is SNHLY, CDR2 FYNNEI. The CDR3 is made up of 11 amino acids. Deletions cut 10 bases from V and 5 bases from J, with 8 bases between. DNA of the CDR3: TGTGCCACCACTTCGACCGGGGAGCTGTTTTTT. Amino acids: CATTSTGELFF.

V and J are TRBV7-9 and TRBJ1-1; a weak D match, TRBD1 (6 bases). CDR3 length: 14 amino acids. Trimming removed 0 bases at V and 3 bases at J, with 8 bases between. Germline-derived CDR1 and CDR2 are SEHNR and FQNEAQ (reference sequence). The CDR3 DNA follows: TGTGCCAGCAGCTTAGCGGGGGCGCACACTGAAGCTTTCTTT. This gives the protein CASSLAGAHTEAFF. The full variable domain, completed using reference TRBV7-9 and TRBJ1-1, is DTGVSQNPRHKITKRGQNVTFRCDPISEHNRLYWYRQTLGQGPEFLTYFQNEAQLEKSRLLSDRFSAERPKGSFSTLEIQRTEQGDSAMYLCASSLAGAHTEAFFGQGTRLTVV.

The chain links TRBV5-4 to TRBJ2-7; the match to TRBD2 covers 8 bases. Per the germline V gene, CDR1 is SGHNT and CDR2 is YYREEE (reference sequence). The ends lost 0 bases at V and 2 bases at J; junction bases unmatched: 7. The CDR3 has 16 amino acids. The CDR3 loop is CASSLVAGGGTYEQYF. DNA for the CDR3: TGTGCCAGCAGCTTGGTGGCGGGGGGCGGGACCTACGAGCAGTACTTC. Using reference TRBV5-4 and TRBJ2-7 for the parts outside the CDR3, the full variable domain is ETGVTQSPTHLIKTRGQQVTLRCSSQSGHNTVSWYQQALGQGPQFIFQYYREEENGRGNFPPRFSGLQFPNYSSELNVNALELDDSALYLCASSLVAGGGTYEQYFGPGTRLTVT.

The chain is built from TRBV5-1 and TRBJ2-3; D not certain. The CDR3 is 15 residues long. Germline V gene sequence: CDR1 SGHRS, CDR2 YFSETQ. The V and J ends lost 0 bases and 5 bases respectively, with 13 bases between them. CDR3 sequence reads: CASSLEVPSEDTQYF. The CDR3 DNA reads TGCGCCAGCAGCTTGGAAGTCCCCTCAGAAGATACGCAGTATTTT.

This clone was recorded a few times. The chain couples TRBV2 to TRBJ1-2; 10 bases fit TRBD1. Germline V gene data show CDR1 as SNHLY and CDR2 as FYNNEI. The CDR3 loop spans 14 amino acids. V shed 6 bases, J shed 5 bases, and the junction held 6 bases outside the gene matches. The CDR3 nucleotides read TGTGCCAGCAGCTCACCGGGACAGGGGTATGGCTACACCTTC. The encoded protein is CASSSPGQGYGYTF.

The chain joins TRBV6-1 to TRBJ2-2, with D possibly matching TRBD1 (6 bases). The CDR3 length is 15 residues. The V gene's germline CDR1 is MNHNS and CDR2 SASEGT. V was clipped by 8 bases and J by 0 bases, with 13 bases between them. CDR3 in amino acids: CASGAQGANTGELFF. Written as DNA, the CDR3 is TGTGCCAGCGGAGCACAGGGCGCGAACACCGGGGAGCTGTTTTTT.

This chain connects TRBV5-1 to TRBJ1-6; no firm D call. V dropped 1 base and J dropped 9 bases, with 20 bases sitting between them. This CDR3 has 17 amino acids. The V gene's germline CDR1 is SGHRS and CDR2 YFSETQ. This chain's CDR3 is CASSLTVFGSGGSPLHF. CDR3 bases: TGCGCCAGCAGCTTGACGGTCTTTGGGAGTGGAGGTTCACCCCTCCACTTT.

J is TRBJ2-2 and V is TRBV2, with D possibly being TRBD2 (5 bases). This CDR3 region has 15 residues. Germline-derived CDR1 and CDR2 are SNHLY and FYNNEI. Trimming pared 4 bases from V and 2 bases from J, leaving 11 bases between. The CDR3, as DNA: TGTGCCAGCAGTGTTGGACTCCCTAACACCGGGGAGCTGTTTTTT. This translates into CASSVGLPNTGELFF. Full variable domain (outside the CDR3, taken from reference TRBV2 and TRBJ2-2): EPEVTQTPSHQVTQMGQEVILRCVPISNHLYFYWYRQILGQKVEFLVSFYNNEISEKSEIFDDQFSVERPDGSNFTLKIRSTKLEDSAMYFCASSVGLPNTGELFFGEGSRLTVL.

V usage is TRBV29-1 and J usage is TRBJ2-7; TRBD1 might be the D (6 bases). This CDR3 is built from 12 residues. Trimming took off 7 bases at V and 3 bases at J, with 13 bases between the two ends. The germline V gene encodes CDR1 SQVTM and CDR2 ANQGSEA. This CDR3 is CSAGGQNYEQYF. DNA for the CDR3: TGCAGCGCCGGAGGACAGAACTACGAGCAGTACTTC.

This sequence joins TRBV2 and TRBJ2-7; 11 nucleotides line up with TRBD1. The CDR3 is made up of 14 amino acids. With V trimmed by 7 bases and J by 2 bases, 4 bases remained unmatched. The germline CDR1 and CDR2 sequences are SNHLY and FYNNEI. For the CDR3, the DNA is TGTGCCAGCACGGGGGACAGGGGGACCTACGAGCAGTACTTC. Translated: CASTGDRGTYEQYF.

This CDR3 reads CASSQDRTAGNTIYF. The CDR3 coding sequence is TGTGCCAGCAGCCAAGACCGGACTGCTGGAAACACCATATATTTT. J is TRBJ1-3 and V is TRBV4-2, with D hard to call. The CDR3 is made up of 15 amino acids. The germline CDR1 and CDR2 sequences are LGHNA and YNFKEQ. V dropped 0 bases and J dropped 2 bases, with 8 bases sitting between them.